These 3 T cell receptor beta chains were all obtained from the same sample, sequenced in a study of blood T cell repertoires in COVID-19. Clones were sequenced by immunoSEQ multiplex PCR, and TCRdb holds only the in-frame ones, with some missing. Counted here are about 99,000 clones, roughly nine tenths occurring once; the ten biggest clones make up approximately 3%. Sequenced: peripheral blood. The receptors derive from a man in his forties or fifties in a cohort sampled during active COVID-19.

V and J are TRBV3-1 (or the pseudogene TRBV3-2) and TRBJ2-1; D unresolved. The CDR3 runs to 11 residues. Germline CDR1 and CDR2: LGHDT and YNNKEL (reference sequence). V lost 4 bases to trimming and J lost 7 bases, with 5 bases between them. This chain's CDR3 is CASSRGNEQFF. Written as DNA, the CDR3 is TGTGCCAGCAGCCGAGGAAATGAGCAGTTCTTC.

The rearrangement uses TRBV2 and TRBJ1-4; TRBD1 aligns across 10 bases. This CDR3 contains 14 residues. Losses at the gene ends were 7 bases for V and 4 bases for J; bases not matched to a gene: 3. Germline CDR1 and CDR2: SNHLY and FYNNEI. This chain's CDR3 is CASMDRGINEKLFF. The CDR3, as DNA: TGTGCCAGCATGGACAGGGGGATTAATGAAAAACTGTTTTTT.

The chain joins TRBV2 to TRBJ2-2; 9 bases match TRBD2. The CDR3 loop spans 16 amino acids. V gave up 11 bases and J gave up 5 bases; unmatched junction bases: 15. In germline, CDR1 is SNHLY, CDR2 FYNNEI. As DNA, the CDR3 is TGTGCCCCGGGAAGACGCGGGGGGGCGGGGACCGGGGAGCTGTTTTTT. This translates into CAPGRRGGAGTGELFF.